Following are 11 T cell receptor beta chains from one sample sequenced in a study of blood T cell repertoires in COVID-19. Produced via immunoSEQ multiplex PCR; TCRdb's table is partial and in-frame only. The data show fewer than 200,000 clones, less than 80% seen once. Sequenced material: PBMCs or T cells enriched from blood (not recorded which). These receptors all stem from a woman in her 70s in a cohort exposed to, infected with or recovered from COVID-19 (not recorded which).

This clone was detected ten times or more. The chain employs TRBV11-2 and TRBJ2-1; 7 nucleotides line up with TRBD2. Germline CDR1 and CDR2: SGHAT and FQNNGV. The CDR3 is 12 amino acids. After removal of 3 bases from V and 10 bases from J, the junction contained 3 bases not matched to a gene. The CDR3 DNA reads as TGTGCCAGCAGCTTTAAACTAGCGGAGCAGTTCTTC. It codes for CASSFKLAEQFF.

The CDR3 DNA reads as TGTGCCAGCAGCGCGCGGGGTAGCGGCACAGAGACCCAGTACTTC. Amino acid sequence: CASSARGSGTETQYF. The chain is built from TRBV9 and TRBJ2-5, with a weak D call TRBD2 (6 bases). Trimming stripped 3 bases from V and 4 bases from J, with 16 bases between. Germline assignment: CDR1 SGDLS and CDR2 YYNGEE. This CDR3 contains 15 residues.

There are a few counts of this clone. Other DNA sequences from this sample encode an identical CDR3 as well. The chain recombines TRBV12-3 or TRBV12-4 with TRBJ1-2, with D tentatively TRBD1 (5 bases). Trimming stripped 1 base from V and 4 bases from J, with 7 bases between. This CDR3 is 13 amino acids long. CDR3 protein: CASSLGQGYGYTF. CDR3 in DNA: TGTGCCAGCAGTTTAGGGCAGGGCTATGGCTACACCTTC.

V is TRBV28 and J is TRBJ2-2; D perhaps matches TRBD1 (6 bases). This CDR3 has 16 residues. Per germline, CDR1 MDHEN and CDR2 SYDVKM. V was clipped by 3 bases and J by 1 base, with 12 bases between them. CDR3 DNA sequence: TGTGCCAGCAGTTTCCTCAGGGGAGTGAACACCGGGGAGCTGTTTTTT. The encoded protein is CASSFLRGVNTGELFF.

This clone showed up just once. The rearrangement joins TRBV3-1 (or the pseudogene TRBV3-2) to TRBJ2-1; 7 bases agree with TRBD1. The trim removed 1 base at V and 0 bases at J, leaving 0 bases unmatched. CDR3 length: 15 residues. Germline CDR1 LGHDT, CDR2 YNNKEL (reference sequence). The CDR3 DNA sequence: TGTGCCAGCAGCCAAGGGGACAGCTCCTACAATGAGCAGTTCTTC. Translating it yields CASSQGDSSYNEQFF.

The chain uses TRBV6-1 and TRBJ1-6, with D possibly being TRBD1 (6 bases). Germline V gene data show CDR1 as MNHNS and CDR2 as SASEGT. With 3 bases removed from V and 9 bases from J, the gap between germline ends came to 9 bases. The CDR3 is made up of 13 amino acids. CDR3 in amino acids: CASSEGAGSPLHF. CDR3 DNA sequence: TGTGCCAGCAGTGAGGGGGCAGGTTCACCCCTCCACTTT.

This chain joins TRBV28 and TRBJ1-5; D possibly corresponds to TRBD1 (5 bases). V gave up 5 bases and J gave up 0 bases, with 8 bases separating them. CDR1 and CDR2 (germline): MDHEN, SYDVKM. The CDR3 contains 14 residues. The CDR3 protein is CASSDRSSNQPQHF. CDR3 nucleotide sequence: TGTGCCAGCAGTGACAGATCTAGCAATCAGCCCCAGCATTTT.

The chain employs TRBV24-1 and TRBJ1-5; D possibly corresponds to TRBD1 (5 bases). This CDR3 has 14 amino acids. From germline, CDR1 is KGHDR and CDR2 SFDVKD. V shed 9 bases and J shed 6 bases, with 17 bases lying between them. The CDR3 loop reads CATGTGEVSQPQHF. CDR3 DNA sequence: TGTGCCACCGGGACGGGGGAGGTCTCTCAGCCCCAGCATTTT.

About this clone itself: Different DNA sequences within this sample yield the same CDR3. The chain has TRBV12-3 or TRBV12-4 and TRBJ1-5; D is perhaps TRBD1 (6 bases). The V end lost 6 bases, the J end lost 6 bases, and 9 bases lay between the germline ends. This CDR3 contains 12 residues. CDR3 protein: CASSLQGQPQHF. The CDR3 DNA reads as TGTGCCAGCAGCCTACAGGGTCAGCCCCAGCATTTT.

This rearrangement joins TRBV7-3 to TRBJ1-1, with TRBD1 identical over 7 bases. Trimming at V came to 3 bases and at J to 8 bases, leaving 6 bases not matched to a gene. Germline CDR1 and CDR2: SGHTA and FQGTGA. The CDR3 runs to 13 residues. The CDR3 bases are TGTGCCAGCAGCTTCGACTGGGACAGCGAAGCTTTCTTT. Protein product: CASSFDWDSEAFF.

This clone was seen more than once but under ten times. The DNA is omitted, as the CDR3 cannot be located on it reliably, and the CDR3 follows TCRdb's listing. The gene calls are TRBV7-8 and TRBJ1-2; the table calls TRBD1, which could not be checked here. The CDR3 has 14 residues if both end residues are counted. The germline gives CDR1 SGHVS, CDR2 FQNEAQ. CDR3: CASSFQVSAYGYTF.